This T cell receptor (beta chain) was retrieved from a study of cytomegalovirus exposure and HLA in healthy donors. On this clone: The antigen remains undetermined.

PCR was performed using 60 Vbeta and 13 Jbeta primers. The method was immunoSEQ multiplex PCR; TCRdb's version includes in-frame clones alone and lacks a portion of them. The sample records approximately 210,000 clones, around nine tenths being singletons. Trimming pared 1 base from V and 4 bases from J, leaving 12 bases between. Germline V gives CDR1 LNHDA, CDR2 SQIVND (reference sequence). CDR3 length: 15 amino acids. Overall study findings and caveats: Reports showed the classifier diagnosing cytomegalovirus status with high specificity and sensitivity.

The chain couples TRBV19 to TRBJ2-3; tentative D call: TRBD1 (6 bases). This sequence was found in a woman younger than 30 in good health and CMV-seronegative. The source material was PBMCs. In nucleotides, the CDR3 is TGTGCCAGTAGTATAGGCCAGGGGAAAGCAGATACGCAGTATTTT. It codes for CASSIGQGKADTQYF.